This is a list of T cell receptor beta chains from one sample in a study of a mutant IDH1 vaccine in newly diagnosed glioma. The table came from immunoSEQ multiplex PCR; TCRdb's copy has only in-frame clones and leaves some out. The sample yields approximately 50,000 clones, more than 75% seen once. Their recognized antigens are unknown. This material consisted of PBMCs, taken from a glioma patient whose treatment included an IDH1 peptide vaccine. The receptors derive from a woman between 40 and 50 years old with glioma. Both conserved end residues are part of each CDR3. A D gene is named only where the DNA matches it firmly. Clone size is not always given. Where it is, it says once, few, many or a class for expanded clones.

d_call	clone_size	j_call	v_call	cdr3_nt	cdr3_aa
-	-	TRBJ1-5	TRBV4-3	TGCGCCAGCAGCCAAGTCTTCACAGGGTCGGTTCAGCCCCAGCATTTT	CASSQVFTGSVQPQHF
-	-	TRBJ1-3	TRBV2	TGTGCCAGCAGTGATCAGGGAAACACCATATATTTT	CASSDQGNTIYF
-	-	TRBJ2-7	TRBV11-1	TGTGCCAGCAGCTTAACCACAGGGTCCGAATACTCTTACGAGCAGTACTTC	CASSLTTGSEYSYEQYF
-	-	TRBJ2-2	TRBV2	TGTGCCAGCAGTGAAGTAGCGGAGAACACCGGGGAGCTGTTTTTT	CASSEVAENTGELFF
-	-	TRBJ2-1	TRBV6-5	TGTGCCAGCACCGGGACTGAATACAATGAGCAGTTCTTC	CASTGTEYNEQFF
-	-	TRBJ2-2	TRBV6-4	TGTGCCAGCAGGGGTGGGGCCGGGGAGCTGTTTTTT	CASRGGAGELFF
-	-	TRBJ2-7	TRBV10-3	TGTGCCATCAGCCTCCCGGGACCAAAACCCTACGAGCAGTACTTC	CAISLPGPKPYEQYF
-	-	TRBJ2-7	TRBV25-1	TGTGCCAGCAGTGCCCCAGGGGCAATCTACGAGCAGTACTTC	CASSAPGAIYEQYF
-	few	TRBJ1-5	TRBV2	TGTGCCAGCAATTTCAATAGCAATCAGCCCCAGCATTTT	CASNFNSNQPQHF
-	-	TRBJ2-7	TRBV30	TGTGCCTGGAGTAGGGGCAGGGTTTCCTCGCGGGCCAGCTCCTACGAGCAGTACTTC	CAWSRGRVSSRASSYEQYF
-	-	TRBJ2-5	TRBV5-1	TGCGCCAGCAGCGGGAGGCGGGAAGAGACCCAGTACTTC	CASSGRREETQYF
-	-	TRBJ1-1	TRBV7-2	TGTGCCAGCAGCACAAAGACAAGTACTGAAGCTTTCTTT	CASSTKTSTEAFF
-	-	TRBJ1-1	TRBV7-3	TGTGCCAGCAGCTTAGGCGCAGGGGTGACTGAAGCTTTCTTT	CASSLGAGVTEAFF
-	-	TRBJ1-2	TRBV7-2	TGTGCCAGCAGCGGACAGCTTAACTATGGCTACACCTTC	CASSGQLNYGYTF
TRBD1	-	TRBJ1-1	TRBV5-1	TGCGCCAGCAGCCGTTATAGACAGGGAACTGAAGCTTTCTTT	CASSRYRQGTEAFF
-	-	TRBJ1-1	TRBV5-1	TGCGCCAGCAGCCTTCCAGGAGAACGGACTGAAGCTTTCTTT	CASSLPGERTEAFF
-	-	TRBJ2-7	TRBV29-1	TGCAGCGTGCTGGGGGGCAGCCCGAACTACGAGCAGTACTTC	CSVLGGSPNYEQYF
-	once	TRBJ2-7	TRBV11-2	TGTGCCAGCAGCTGGACGGAGAGCGAGCAGTACTTC	CASSWTESEQYF
-	-	TRBJ1-4	TRBV2	TGTGCCAGCAGGGATGACAGCGAAAAACTGTTTTTT	CASRDDSEKLFF
-	few	TRBJ1-1	TRBV27	TGTGCCAGCAGTTTGGCAGCGAACACTGAAGCTTTCTTT	CASSLAANTEAFF
TRBD1	-	TRBJ2-5	TRBV10-3	TGTGCCATTGGGGACAGGGGTAAAGAGACCCAGTACTTC	CAIGDRGKETQYF
TRBD2	-	TRBJ2-5	TRBV5-1	TGCGCCAGCAGGACTAGCGGGAGTGGCCGCCAAGAGACCCAGTACTTC	CASRTSGSGRQETQYF
TRBD1	once	TRBJ1-4	TRBV7-9	TGTGCCAGCAGCCCGGGACAGGGGGGAGGAGAAAAACTGTTTTTT	CASSPGQGGGEKLFF
-	-	TRBJ2-1	TRBV28	TGTGCCAGCAGTAAATCCTCCTATGAGCAGTTCTTC	CASSKSSYEQFF
-	-	TRBJ2-7	TRBV28	TGTGCCAGCAAGGCACAGGGAATCCACGAGCAGTACTTC	CASKAQGIHEQYF
TRBD1	-	TRBJ2-1	TRBV11-2	TGTGCCAGCAGCTTAGATGCCTCAGACAGGGATCAAGAGCAGTTCTTC	CASSLDASDRDQEQFF
-	-	TRBJ1-2	TRBV7-2	TGTGCCAGCAGCTTAGAGGGGGGGAGCGGGTCCTATGGCTACACCTTC	CASSLEGGSGSYGYTF
-	once	TRBJ2-2	TRBV5-4	TGTGCCAGCAGCTTGGGACAAGGTCTGACCGGGGAGCTGTTTTTT	CASSLGQGLTGELFF
TRBD2	-	TRBJ2-3	TRBV25-1	TGTGCCAGCAGTGGAGGCGGGAGTAGAACAGATACGCAGTATTTT	CASSGGGSRTDTQYF
-	-	TRBJ2-7	TRBV7-2	TGTGCCAGCAGCTTAGGGGGTGGGGTGGGCGAGCAGTACTTC	CASSLGGGVGEQYF
TRBD2	-	TRBJ2-1	TRBV9	TGTGCCAGCAGCGTAGGAACTAGCGAGGGAGTGTACAATGAGCAGTTCTTC	CASSVGTSEGVYNEQFF
-	-	TRBJ2-5	TRBV18	TGTGCCAGCTCACCAGTAGGATACAGGGCGGTAGGCGAAGAAGAGACCCAGTACTTC	CASSPVGYRAVGEEETQYF
TRBD1	-	TRBJ1-1	TRBV27	TGTGCCAGCGGGTACTCACTTCGGGACAGGGGATCGCGGGACACTGAAGCTTTCTTT	CASGYSLRDRGSRDTEAFF
-	-	TRBJ1-1	TRBV18	TGTGCCAGCTCACCTCAGGCTAAGAACACTGAAGCTTTCTTT	CASSPQAKNTEAFF
-	-	TRBJ1-1	TRBV7-8	TGTGCCAGCAGCTTAGTGGGGGGGAACACTGAAGCTTTCTTT	CASSLVGGNTEAFF
-	-	TRBJ1-2	TRBV15	TGTGCCACCAGCCCGAGGCAGGGGAATAACTATGGCTACACCTTC	CATSPRQGNNYGYTF
TRBD1	-	TRBJ1-6	TRBV7-2	TGTGCCAGCAGCCCCCGGCGGCAGGGGGTAAATTCACCCCTCCACTTT	CASSPRRQGVNSPLHF
TRBD2	-	TRBJ2-3	TRBV5-1	TGCGCCAGCAGCTTGGGAGCCTGGGGCCCTAGACTAGCGGGAGAGGGTACAGATACGCAGTATTTT	CASSLGAWGPRLAGEGTDTQYF
TRBD1	-	TRBJ1-5	TRBV7-9	TGTGCCAGCAGTTCTGACAGGGCCATCAATCAGCCCCAGCATTTT	CASSSDRAINQPQHF
TRBD1	-	TRBJ2-7	TRBV30	TGTGCCTGGGGGGGACAGGGCATCGAGCAGTACTTC	CAWGGQGIEQYF
TRBD1	-	TRBJ2-7	TRBV19	TGTGCCAGTAGTCTCGGGACAGGCTCCTACGAGCAGTACTTC	CASSLGTGSYEQYF
-	-	TRBJ2-1	TRBV5-1	TGCGCCAGCAGCTTCGAACCGCACTCCTACAATGAGCAGTTCTTC	CASSFEPHSYNEQFF
-	few	TRBJ1-2	TRBV12-5	TGTGCTAGTGGTTTGGTCGGTGGGAGAGCTAACTATGGCTACACCTTC	CASGLVGGRANYGYTF
-	-	TRBJ2-1	TRBV7-2	TGTGCCAGCAGCCTAGGAGGCTCACCCTACAATGAGCAGTTCTTC	CASSLGGSPYNEQFF
-	-	TRBJ2-1	TRBV11-2	TGTGCCAGCAGCTGGAGGGGGCGCGGGAGGTCAAATGAGCAGTTCTTC	CASSWRGRGRSNEQFF
-	-	TRBJ1-5	TRBV6-1	TGTGCCAGCAGTGCGGGGGGGCGGCTTTATCAGCCCCAGCATTTT	CASSAGGRLYQPQHF